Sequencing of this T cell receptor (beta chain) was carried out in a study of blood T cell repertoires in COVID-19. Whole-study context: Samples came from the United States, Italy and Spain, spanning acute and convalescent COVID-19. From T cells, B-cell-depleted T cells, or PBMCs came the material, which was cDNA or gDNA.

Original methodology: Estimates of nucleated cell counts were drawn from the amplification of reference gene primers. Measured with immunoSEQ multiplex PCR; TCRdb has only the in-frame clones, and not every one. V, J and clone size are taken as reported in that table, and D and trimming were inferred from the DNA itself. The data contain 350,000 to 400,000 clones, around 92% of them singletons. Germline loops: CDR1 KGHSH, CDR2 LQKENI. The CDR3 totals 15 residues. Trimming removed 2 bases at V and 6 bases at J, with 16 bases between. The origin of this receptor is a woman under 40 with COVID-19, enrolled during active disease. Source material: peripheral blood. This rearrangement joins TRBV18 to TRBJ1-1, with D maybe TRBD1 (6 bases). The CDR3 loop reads CASSPNRDKSSEAFF. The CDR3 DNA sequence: TGTGCCAGCTCACCAAACCGGGACAAGAGCTCTGAAGCTTTCTTT.